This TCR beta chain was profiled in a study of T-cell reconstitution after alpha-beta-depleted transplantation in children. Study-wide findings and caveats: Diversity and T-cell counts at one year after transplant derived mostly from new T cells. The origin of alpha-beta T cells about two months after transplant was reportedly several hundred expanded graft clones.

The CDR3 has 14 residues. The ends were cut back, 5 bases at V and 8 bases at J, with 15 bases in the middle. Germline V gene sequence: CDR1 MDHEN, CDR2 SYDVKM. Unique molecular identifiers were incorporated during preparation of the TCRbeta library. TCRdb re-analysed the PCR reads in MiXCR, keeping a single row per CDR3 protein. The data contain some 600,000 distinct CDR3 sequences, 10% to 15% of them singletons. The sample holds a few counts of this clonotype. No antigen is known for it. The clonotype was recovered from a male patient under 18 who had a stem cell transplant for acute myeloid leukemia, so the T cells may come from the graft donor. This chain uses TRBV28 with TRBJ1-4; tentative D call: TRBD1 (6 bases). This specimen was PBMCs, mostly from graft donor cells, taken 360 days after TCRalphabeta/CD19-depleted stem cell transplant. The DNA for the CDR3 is TGTGCCAGCAGTCTCCACCGGGACACCGAAAAACTGTTTTTT. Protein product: CASSLHRDTEKLFF.